This T cell receptor (beta chain) stems from a study of cytomegalovirus exposure and HLA in healthy donors. The overall study: Across 350 to 400 genotyped donors, about 81% landed in the Caucasian-associated ancestry cluster. Findings and caveats of the study: Most TCR beta V segments were productive about 87% or about 30% of the time in an earlier analysis.

CDR3 length: 13 residues. V lost 5 bases, J lost 5 bases, and 12 bases lay in between. The germline gives CDR1 MDHEN, CDR2 SYDVKM. This PCR relied on a set of 60 Vbeta primers and 13 Jbeta primers. The assay was immunoSEQ multiplex PCR, and TCRdb's table has in-frame clones only and misses some. The sample has some 190,000 clones, approximately 86% seen once; the top ten hold around 0.3%. This clone was picked up one time. No antigen is known for it. The source of this sequence is a young woman in good health and CMV-seronegative. Sequenced input: PBMCs. J is TRBJ1-2 and V is TRBV28; tentatively, D is TRBD1 (6 bases). As DNA, the CDR3 is TGTGCCAGCAGTGCAGGGGTGAGGTATGGCTACACCTTC. Translated, it gives CASSAGVRYGYTF.